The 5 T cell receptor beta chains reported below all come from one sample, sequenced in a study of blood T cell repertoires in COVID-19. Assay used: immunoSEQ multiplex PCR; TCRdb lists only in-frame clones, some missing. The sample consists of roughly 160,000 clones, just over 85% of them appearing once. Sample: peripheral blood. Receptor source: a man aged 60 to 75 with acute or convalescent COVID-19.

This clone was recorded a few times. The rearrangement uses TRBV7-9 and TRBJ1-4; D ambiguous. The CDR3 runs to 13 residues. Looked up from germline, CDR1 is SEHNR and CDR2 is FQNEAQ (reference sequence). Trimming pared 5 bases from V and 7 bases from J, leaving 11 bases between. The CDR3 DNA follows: TGTGCCAGCAGCCTGGAGATGGGTGAAAAACTGTTTTTT. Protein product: CASSLEMGEKLFF. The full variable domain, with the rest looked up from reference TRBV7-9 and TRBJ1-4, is DTGVSQNPRHKITKRGQNVTFRCDPISEHNRLYWYRQTLGQGPEFLTYFQNEAQLEKSRLLSDRFSAERPKGSFSTLEIQRTEQGDSAMYLCASSLEMGEKLFFGSGTQLSVL.

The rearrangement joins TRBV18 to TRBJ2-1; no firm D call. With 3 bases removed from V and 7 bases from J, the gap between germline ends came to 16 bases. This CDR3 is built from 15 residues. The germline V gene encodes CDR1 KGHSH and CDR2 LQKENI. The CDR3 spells CASSPPARSLNEQFF. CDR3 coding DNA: TGTGCCAGCTCACCCCCCGCAAGGAGTCTGAATGAGCAGTTCTTC.

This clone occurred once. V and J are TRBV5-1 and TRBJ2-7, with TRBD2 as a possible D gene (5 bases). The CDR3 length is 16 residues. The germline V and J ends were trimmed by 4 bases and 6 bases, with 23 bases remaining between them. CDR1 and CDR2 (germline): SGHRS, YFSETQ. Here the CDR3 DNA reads TGCGCCAGCAGCACCACGGGGAAGGCGGGCTGGGCCGAGCAGTACTTC. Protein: CASSTTGKAGWAEQYF.

CDR3 nucleotides: TGTGCCAGCACCCCACTAGGGTCAAGAAACACCATATATTTT. This sequence encodes CASTPLGSRNTIYF. The chain links TRBV28 to TRBJ1-3; D gene uncertain. The V gene lost 7 bases and the J gene lost 5 bases, with 15 bases spanning the gap. CDR1 is MDHEN and CDR2 is SYDVKM in the germline V gene. The CDR3 is 14 amino acids.

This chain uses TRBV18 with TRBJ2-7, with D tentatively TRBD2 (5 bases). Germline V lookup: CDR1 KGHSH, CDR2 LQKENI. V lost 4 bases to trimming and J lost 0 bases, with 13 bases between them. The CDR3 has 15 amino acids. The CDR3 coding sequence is TGTGCCAGCTCACTGGACCGGGATAGCTCCTACGAGCAGTACTTC. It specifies CASSLDRDSSYEQYF.